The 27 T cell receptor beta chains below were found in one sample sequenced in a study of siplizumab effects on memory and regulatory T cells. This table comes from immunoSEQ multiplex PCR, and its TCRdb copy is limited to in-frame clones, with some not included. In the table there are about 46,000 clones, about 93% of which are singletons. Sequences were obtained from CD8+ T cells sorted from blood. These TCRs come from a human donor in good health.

CDR3 bases: TGTGCCAGCAGCTTATATTCTGGGGGCAACACTGAAGCTTTCTTT. This codes for CASSLYSGGNTEAFF. The rearrangement joins TRBV7-6 to TRBJ1-1; D may be TRBD1 (6 bases). The CDR3 runs to 15 residues. The V gene's germline CDR1 is SGHVS and CDR2 FNYEAQ. Trimming cost V 2 bases and J 2 bases, with 12 bases left between them.

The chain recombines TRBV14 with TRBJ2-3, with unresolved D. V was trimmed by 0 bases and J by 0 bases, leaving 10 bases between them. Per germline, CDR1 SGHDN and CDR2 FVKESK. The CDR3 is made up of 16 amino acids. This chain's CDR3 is CASSQESGFSTDTQYF. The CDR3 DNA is TGTGCCAGCAGCCAAGAATCTGGATTTAGCACAGATACGCAGTATTTT.

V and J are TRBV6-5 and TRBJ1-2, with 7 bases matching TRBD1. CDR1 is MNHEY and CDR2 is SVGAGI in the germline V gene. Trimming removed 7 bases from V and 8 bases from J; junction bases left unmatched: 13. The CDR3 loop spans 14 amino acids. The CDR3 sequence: CASTSYEGGVGYTF. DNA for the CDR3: TGTGCCAGCACCTCCTATGAAGGGGGCGTCGGCTACACCTTC.

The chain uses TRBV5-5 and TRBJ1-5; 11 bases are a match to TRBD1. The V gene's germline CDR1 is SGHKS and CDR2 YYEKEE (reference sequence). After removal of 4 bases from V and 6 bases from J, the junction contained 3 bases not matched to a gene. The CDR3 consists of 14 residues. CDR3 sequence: CASSADRGLQPQHF. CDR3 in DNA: TGTGCCAGCAGCGCGGACAGGGGGCTTCAGCCCCAGCATTTT.

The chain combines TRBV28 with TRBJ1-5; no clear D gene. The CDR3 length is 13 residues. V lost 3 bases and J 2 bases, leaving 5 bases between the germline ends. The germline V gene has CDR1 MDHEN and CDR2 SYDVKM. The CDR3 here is CASSFLGNQPQHF. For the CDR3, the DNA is TGTGCCAGCAGTTTCCTTGGCAATCAGCCCCAGCATTTT. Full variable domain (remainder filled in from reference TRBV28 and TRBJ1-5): DVKVTQSSRYLVKRTGEKVFLECVQDMDHENMFWYRQDPGLGLRLIYFSYDVKMKEKGDIPEGYSVSREKKERFSLILESASTNQTSMYLCASSFLGNQPQHFGDGTRLSIL.

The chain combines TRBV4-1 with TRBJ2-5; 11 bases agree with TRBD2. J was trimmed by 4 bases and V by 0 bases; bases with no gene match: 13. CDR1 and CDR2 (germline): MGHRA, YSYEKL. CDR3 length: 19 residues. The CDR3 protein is CASSQEGLAGGSGVETQYF. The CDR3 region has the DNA TGCGCCAGCAGCCAAGAAGGGTTAGCGGGAGGGTCGGGGGTAGAGACCCAGTACTTC.

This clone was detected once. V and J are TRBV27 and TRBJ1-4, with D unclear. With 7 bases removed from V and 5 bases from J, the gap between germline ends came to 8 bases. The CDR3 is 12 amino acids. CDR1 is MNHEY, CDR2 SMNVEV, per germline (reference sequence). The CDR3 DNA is TGTGCCAGCAAGGGCTTCAATGAAAAACTGTTTTTT. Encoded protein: CASKGFNEKLFF.

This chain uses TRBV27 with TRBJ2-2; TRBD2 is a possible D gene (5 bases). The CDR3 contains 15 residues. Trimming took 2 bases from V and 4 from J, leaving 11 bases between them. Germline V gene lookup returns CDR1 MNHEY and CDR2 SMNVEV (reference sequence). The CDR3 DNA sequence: TGTGCCAGCAGTTTAGACATACGGGGCACCGGGGAGCTGTTTTTT. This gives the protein CASSLDIRGTGELFF.

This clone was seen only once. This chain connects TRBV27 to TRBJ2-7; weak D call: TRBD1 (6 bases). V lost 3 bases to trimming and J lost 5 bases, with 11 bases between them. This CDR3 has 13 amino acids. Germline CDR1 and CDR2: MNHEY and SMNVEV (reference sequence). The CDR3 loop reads CASSFTGHNEQYF. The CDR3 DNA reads TGTGCCAGCAGTTTTACGGGACATAACGAGCAGTACTTC.

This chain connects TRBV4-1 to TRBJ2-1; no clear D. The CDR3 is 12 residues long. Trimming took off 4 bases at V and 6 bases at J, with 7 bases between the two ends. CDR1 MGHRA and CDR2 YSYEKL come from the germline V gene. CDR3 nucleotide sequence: TGCGCCAGCAGCCTTACTACCAATGAGCAGTTCTTC. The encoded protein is CASSLTTNEQFF.

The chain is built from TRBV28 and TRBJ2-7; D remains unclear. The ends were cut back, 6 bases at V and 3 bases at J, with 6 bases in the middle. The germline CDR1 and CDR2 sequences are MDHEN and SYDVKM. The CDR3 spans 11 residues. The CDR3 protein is CASRQSYEQYF. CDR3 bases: TGTGCCAGCAGGCAAAGCTACGAGCAGTACTTC.

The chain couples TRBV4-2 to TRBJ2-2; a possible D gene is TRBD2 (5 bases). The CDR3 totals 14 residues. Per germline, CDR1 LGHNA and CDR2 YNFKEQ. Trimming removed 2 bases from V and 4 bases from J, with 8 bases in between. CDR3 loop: CASSQSGVTGELFF. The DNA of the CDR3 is TGTGCCAGCAGCCAAAGCGGAGTCACCGGGGAGCTGTTTTTT.

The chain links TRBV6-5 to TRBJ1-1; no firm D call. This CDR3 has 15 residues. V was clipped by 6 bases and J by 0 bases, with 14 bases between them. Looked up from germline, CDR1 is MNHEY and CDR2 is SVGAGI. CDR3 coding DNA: TGTGCCAGCAGCCCCGGTGGCAGCTTGAACACTGAAGCTTTCTTT. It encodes CASSPGGSLNTEAFF.

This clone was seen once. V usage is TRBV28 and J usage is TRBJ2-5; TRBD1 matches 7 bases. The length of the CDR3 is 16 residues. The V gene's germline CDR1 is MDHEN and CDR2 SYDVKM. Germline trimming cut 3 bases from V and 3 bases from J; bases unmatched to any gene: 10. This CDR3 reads CASSLGLEGAKETQYF. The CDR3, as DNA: TGTGCCAGCAGTTTGGGTTTAGAGGGGGCGAAAGAGACCCAGTACTTC.

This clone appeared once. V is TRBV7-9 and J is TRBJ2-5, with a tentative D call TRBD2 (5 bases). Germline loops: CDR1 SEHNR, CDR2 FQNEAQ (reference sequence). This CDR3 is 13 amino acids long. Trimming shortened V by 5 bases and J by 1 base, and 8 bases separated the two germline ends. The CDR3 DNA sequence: TGTGCCAGCAGCCCCGAGGGCCAAGAGACCCAGTACTTC. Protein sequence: CASSPEGQETQYF.

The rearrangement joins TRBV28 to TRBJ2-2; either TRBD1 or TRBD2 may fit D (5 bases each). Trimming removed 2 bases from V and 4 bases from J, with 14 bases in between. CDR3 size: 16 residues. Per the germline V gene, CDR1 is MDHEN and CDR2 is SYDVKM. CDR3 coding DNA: TGTGCCAGCAGTTTAAGGGGCGCCCGGGGCACCGGGGAGCTGTTTTTT. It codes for CASSLRGARGTGELFF.

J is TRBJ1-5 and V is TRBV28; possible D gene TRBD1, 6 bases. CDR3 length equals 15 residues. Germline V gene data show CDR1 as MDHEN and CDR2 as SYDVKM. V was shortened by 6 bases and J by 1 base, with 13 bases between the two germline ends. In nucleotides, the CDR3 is TGTGCCAGCAGATGGAGGGGGGGCAGCAATCAGCCCCAGCATTTT. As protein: CASRWRGGSNQPQHF.

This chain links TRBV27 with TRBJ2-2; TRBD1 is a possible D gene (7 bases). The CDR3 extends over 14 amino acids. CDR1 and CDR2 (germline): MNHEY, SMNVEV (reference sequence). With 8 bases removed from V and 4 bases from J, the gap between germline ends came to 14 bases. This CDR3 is CASGGGPGTGELFF. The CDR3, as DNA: TGTGCCAGCGGAGGGGGCCCGGGCACCGGGGAGCTGTTTTTT.

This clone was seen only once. CDR3 amino acids: CASSGTWSSYEQYF. The CDR3 DNA sequence: TGTGCCAGCAGTGGGACTTGGTCCTCCTACGAGCAGTACTTC. The chain employs TRBV9 and TRBJ2-7, with D possibly TRBD2 on 6 matching bases. This CDR3 contains 14 residues. The V end lost 5 bases, the J end lost 0 bases, and 12 bases lay between the germline ends. Germline CDR1 SGDLS, CDR2 YYNGEE.

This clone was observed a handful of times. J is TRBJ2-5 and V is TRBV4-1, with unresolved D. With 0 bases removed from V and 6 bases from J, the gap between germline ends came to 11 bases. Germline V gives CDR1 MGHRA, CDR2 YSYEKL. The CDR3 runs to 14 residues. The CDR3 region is CASSQEYRPKTQYF. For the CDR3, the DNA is TGCGCCAGCAGCCAAGAGTACAGACCGAAGACCCAGTACTTC.

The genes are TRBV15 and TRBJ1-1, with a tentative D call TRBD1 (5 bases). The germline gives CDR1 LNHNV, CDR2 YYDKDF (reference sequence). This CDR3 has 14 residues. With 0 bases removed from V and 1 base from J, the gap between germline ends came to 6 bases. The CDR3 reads CATSRERGNTEAFF. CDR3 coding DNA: TGTGCCACCAGCAGAGAAAGGGGGAACACTGAAGCTTTCTTT.

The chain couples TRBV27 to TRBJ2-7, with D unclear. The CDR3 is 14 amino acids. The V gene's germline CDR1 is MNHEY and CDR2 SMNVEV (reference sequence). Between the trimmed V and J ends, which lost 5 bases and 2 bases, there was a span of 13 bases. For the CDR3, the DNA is TGTGCCAGCAGTCCCGTTTGGTCTCCCTACGAGCAGTACTTC. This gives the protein CASSPVWSPYEQYF.

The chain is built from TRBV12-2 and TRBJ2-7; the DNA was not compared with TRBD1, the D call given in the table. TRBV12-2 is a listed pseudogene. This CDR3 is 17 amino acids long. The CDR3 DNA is TGTGCAAGTCGCTTATTTGTCGGGACAGTGGACTCCTACGAGCAGTACTTC. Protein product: CASRLFVGTVDSYEQYF.

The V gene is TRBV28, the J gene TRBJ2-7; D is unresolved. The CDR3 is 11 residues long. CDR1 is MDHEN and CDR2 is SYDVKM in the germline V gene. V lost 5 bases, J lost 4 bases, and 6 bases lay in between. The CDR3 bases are TGTGCCAGCAGTCCTACTTACGAGCAGTACTTC. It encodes CASSPTYEQYF.

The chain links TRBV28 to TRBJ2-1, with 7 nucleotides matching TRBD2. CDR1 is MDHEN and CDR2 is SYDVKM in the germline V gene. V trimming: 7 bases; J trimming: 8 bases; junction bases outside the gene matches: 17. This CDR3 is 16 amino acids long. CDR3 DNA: TGTGCCAGCATAAAATTTAACGTACTAGCGAAGTATGAGCAGTTCTTC. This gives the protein CASIKFNVLAKYEQFF. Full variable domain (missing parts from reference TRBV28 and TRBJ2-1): DVKVTQSSRYLVKRTGEKVFLECVQDMDHENMFWYRQDPGLGLRLIYFSYDVKMKEKGDIPEGYSVSREKKERFSLILESASTNQTSMYLCASIKFNVLAKYEQFFGPGTRLTVL.

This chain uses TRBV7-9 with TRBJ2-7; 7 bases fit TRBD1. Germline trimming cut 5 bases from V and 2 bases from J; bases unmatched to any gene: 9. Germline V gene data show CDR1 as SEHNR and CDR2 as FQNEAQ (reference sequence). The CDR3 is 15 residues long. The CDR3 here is CASSPPADRAYEQYF. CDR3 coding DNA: TGTGCCAGCAGCCCCCCGGCAGACAGGGCCTACGAGCAGTACTTC.

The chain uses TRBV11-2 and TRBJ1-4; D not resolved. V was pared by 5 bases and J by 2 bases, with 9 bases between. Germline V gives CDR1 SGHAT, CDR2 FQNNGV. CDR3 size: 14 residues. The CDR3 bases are TGTGCCAGCAGCCAAGGGAGTACTAATGAAAAACTGTTTTTT. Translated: CASSQGSTNEKLFF.